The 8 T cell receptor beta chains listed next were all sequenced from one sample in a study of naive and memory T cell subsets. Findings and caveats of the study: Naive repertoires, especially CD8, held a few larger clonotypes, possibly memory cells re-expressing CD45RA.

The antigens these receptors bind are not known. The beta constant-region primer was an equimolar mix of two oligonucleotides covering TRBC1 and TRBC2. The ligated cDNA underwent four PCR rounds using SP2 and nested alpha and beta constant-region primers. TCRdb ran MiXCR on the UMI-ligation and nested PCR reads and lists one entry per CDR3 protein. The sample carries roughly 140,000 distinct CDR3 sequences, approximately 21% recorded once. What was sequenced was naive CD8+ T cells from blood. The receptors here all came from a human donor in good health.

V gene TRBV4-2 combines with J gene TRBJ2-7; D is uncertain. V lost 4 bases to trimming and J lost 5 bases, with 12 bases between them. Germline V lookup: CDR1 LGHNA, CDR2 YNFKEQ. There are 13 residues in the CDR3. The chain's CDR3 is CASSPIDKDEQYF. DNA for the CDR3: TGTGCCAGCAGCCCAATCGATAAGGACGAGCAGTACTTC.

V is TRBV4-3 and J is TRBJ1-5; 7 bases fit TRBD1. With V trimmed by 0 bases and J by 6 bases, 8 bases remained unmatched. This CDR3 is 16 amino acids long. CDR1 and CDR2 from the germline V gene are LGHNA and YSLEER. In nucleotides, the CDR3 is TGCGCCAGCAGCCAAGATCTTTTCCAGGGGGGTCAGCCCCAGCATTTT. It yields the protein CASSQDLFQGGQPQHF.

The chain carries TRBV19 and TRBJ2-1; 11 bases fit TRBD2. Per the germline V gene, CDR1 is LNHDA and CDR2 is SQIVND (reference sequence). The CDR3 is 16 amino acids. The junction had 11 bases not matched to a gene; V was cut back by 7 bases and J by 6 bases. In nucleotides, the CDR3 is TGTGCCAGTATCCCGACTAGCGGGACTGAGGCCAATGAGCAGTTCTTC. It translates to CASIPTSGTEANEQFF.

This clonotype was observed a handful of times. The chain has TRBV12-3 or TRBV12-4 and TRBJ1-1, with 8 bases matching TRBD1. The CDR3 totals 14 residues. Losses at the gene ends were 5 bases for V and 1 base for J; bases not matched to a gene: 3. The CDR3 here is CASSPGTGNTEAFF. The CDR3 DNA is TGTGCCAGCAGTCCTGGGACAGGGAACACTGAAGCTTTCTTT.

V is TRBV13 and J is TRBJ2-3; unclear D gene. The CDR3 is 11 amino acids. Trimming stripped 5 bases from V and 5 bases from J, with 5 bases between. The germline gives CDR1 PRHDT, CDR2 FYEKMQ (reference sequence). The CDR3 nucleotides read TGTGCCAGCAGCCTGGAAGATACGCAGTATTTT. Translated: CASSLEDTQYF.

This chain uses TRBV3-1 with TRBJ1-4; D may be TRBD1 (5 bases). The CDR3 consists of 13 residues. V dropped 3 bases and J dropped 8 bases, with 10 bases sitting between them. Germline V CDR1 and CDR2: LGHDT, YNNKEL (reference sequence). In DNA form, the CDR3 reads TGTGCCAGCAGCCATTCTGAGGGGGAAAAACTGTTTTTT. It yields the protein CASSHSEGEKLFF.

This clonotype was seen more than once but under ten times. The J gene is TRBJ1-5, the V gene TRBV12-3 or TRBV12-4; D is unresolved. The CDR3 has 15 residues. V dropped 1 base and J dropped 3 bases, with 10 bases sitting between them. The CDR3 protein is CASSLDSGVNQPQHF. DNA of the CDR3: TGTGCCAGCAGTTTAGATTCTGGGGTCAATCAGCCCCAGCATTTT.

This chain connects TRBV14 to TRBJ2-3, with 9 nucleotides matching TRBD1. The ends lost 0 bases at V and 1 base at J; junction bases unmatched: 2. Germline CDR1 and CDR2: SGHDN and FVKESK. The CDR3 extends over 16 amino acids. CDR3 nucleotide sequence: TGTGCCAGCAGCCAAGATTGGGACAGGGGCACAGATACGCAGTATTTT. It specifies CASSQDWDRGTDTQYF.